These 31 T cell receptor beta chains were all obtained from the same sample, sequenced in a study of cytomegalovirus exposure and HLA in healthy donors. The study ran its PCR with 60 Vbeta and 13 Jbeta primers. Method: immunoSEQ multiplex PCR; TCRdb's copy keeps in-frame clones and lacks some. The sample lists some 86,000 clones, 67% seen once, with 2.1% in the top ten. Sequencing was carried out using PBMCs. All receptors derive from a man aged 25-45 years in good health and CMV-seronegative.

This chain joins TRBV6-5 and TRBJ1-1, with 7 bases matching TRBD1. The CDR3 totals 14 residues. Germline V gene sequence: CDR1 MNHEY, CDR2 SVGAGI. J gave up 1 base and V 4 bases, and 3 bases lay outside the gene matches. Here the CDR3 DNA reads TGTGCCAGCAGTTTCCGGGACAGGAACACTGAAGCTTTCTTT. This sequence encodes CASSFRDRNTEAFF.

Only a few counts were recorded for this clone. The chain uses TRBV5-3 and TRBJ2-7; D is possibly TRBD1 (6 bases). TRBV5-3 is placed among ORFs of uncertain function. V lost 4 bases and J lost 3, with 29 bases in between. The length of the CDR3 is 19 residues. The CDR3: CARSPVRIPPSGVDYEQYF. CDR3 bases: TGTGCCAGAAGCCCAGTACGTATACCACCCTCAGGGGTAGACTACGAGCAGTACTTC.

This rearrangement joins TRBV6-1 to TRBJ1-1; D gene uncertain. Trimming removed 7 bases from V and 4 bases from J, with 7 bases in between. Germline V gene sequence: CDR1 MNHNS, CDR2 SASEGT. This CDR3 comprises 11 residues. The CDR3 coding sequence is TGTGCCAGCATCCGGGGCACTGAAGCTTTCTTT. It specifies CASIRGTEAFF.

The rearrangement links TRBV4-1 to TRBJ1-6; TRBD1 might be the D (5 bases). Trimming removed 4 bases from V and 7 bases from J, with 11 bases in between. The CDR3 has 14 amino acids. Germline CDR1 reads MGHRA; CDR2 reads YSYEKL. CDR3 residues: CASSLSRGNSPLHF. The CDR3 DNA reads TGCGCCAGCAGCCTATCTCGGGGGAATTCACCCCTCCACTTT.

This clone was seen more than once but under ten times. As DNA, the CDR3 is TGTGCCAGCATCGCCGGGACTAGCGGGAGAACCGGGGAGCTGTTTTTT. It translates to CASIAGTSGRTGELFF. This chain uses TRBV7-2 with TRBJ2-2; 14 nucleotides align to TRBD2. The CDR3 runs 16 residues. After removal of 7 bases from V and 5 bases from J, the junction contained 6 bases not matched to a gene. The V gene's germline CDR1 is SGHTA and CDR2 FQGNSA. Full variable domain (remainder filled in from reference TRBV7-2 and TRBJ2-2): GAGVSQSPSNKVTEKGKDVELRCDPISGHTALYWYRQSLGQGLEFLIYFQGNSAPDKSGLPSDRFSAERTGGSVSTLTIQRTQQEDSAVYLCASIAGTSGRTGELFFGEGSRLTVL.

This clone was found once. The chain joins TRBV28 to TRBJ2-7; 11 nucleotides align to TRBD2. Germline CDR1 reads MDHEN; CDR2 reads SYDVKM. CDR3 length: 15 amino acids. The J segment lost 0 bases and the V segment lost 6 bases, leaving 4 bases of the junction unmatched. CDR3 sequence reads: CASRPGLADSYEQYF. CDR3 nucleotide sequence: TGTGCCAGCAGGCCGGGACTAGCGGACTCCTACGAGCAGTACTTC. Filled out from reference TRBV28 and TRBJ2-7, the complete variable domain reads DVKVTQSSRYLVKRTGEKVFLECVQDMDHENMFWYRQDPGLGLRLIYFSYDVKMKEKGDIPEGYSVSREKKERFSLILESASTNQTSMYLCASRPGLADSYEQYFGPGTRLTVT.

This chain joins TRBV29-1 and TRBJ2-7; no reliable D call. V lost 2 bases, J lost 2 bases, and 13 bases lay in between. CDR1 is SQVTM and CDR2 is ANQGSEA in the germline V gene. This CDR3 has 14 residues. The CDR3 loop reads CSVESQRGPYEQYF. For the CDR3, the DNA is TGCAGCGTTGAAAGCCAGCGAGGTCCCTACGAGCAGTACTTC.

The chain employs TRBV5-6 and TRBJ1-2; possible D gene TRBD1, 6 bases. The CDR3 covers 15 residues. Germline CDR1 and CDR2: SGHDT and YYEEEE. V lost 4 bases, J lost 5 bases, and 18 bases lay in between. The CDR3 region has the DNA TGTGCCAGCAGCACAGGACAGCTCGGTTCTTATGGCTACACCTTC. It translates to CASSTGQLGSYGYTF.

V usage is TRBV7-2 and J usage is TRBJ1-5; TRBD1 is a possible D gene (6 bases). Germline V CDR1 and CDR2: SGHTA, FQGNSA. Trimming took 4 bases from V and 0 from J, leaving 10 bases between them. The CDR3 consists of 15 residues. The CDR3 DNA follows: TGTGCCAGCAGCTCCTCGGGACATAGCAATCAGCCCCAGCATTTT. The encoded protein is CASSSSGHSNQPQHF.

The chain is built from TRBV9 and TRBJ1-2; unclear D gene. The ends were cut back, 0 bases at V and 7 bases at J, with 19 bases in the middle. Germline CDR1 and CDR2: SGDLS and YYNGEE. The CDR3 is 16 amino acids. The CDR3 protein is CASSVGPQMPSGGYTF. As DNA, the CDR3 is TGTGCCAGCAGCGTAGGTCCGCAGATGCCTTCGGGTGGCTACACCTTC.

The genes are TRBV4-1 and TRBJ1-1; TRBD1 aligns across 9 bases. CDR3 length: 16 residues. V lost 4 bases and J lost 5; bases outside the gene matches: 11. Germline V gene sequence: CDR1 MGHRA, CDR2 YSYEKL. As DNA, the CDR3 is TGCGCCAGCAGCCTCCCGGGACAGGGTCCATGGACTGAAGCTTTCTTT. Its protein is CASSLPGQGPWTEAFF.

The chain employs TRBV5-4 and TRBJ1-2, with unresolved D. Germline V gene data show CDR1 as SGHNT and CDR2 as YYREEE (reference sequence). V dropped 0 bases and J dropped 10 bases, with 10 bases sitting between them. The CDR3 loop spans 12 amino acids. CDR3 protein: CASSLVIGDYTF. For the CDR3, the DNA is TGTGCCAGCAGCTTGGTAATCGGGGACTACACCTTC.

Note on this clone: An end of the junction does not agree with germline; a read error may underlie this. This rearrangement joins TRBV5-4 to TRBJ2-3; no clear D gene. Germline-derived CDR1 and CDR2 are SGHNT and YYREEE (reference sequence). The CDR3 consists of 15 residues. CDR3 protein: CPSSLDFTSTDTQYF. Written as DNA, the CDR3 is TGTCCCAGCAGCTTAGACTTTACTAGCACAGATACGCAGTATTTT.

This clone was seen only a few times. V usage is TRBV5-1 and J usage is TRBJ2-7; 7 bases match TRBD1. The V and J ends lost 3 bases and 2 bases, in that order; junction bases with no gene match: 5. This CDR3 is built from 14 residues. Germline CDR1 and CDR2: SGHRS and YFSETQ. CDR3 amino acids: CASSSTGTTYEQYF. The CDR3 region has the DNA TGCGCCAGCAGCTCGACAGGGACGACCTACGAGCAGTACTTC.

This clone was detected a few times. This rearrangement joins TRBV4-1 to TRBJ1-5; 8 nucleotides agree with TRBD1. CDR3 length: 15 residues. Germline CDR1 and CDR2: MGHRA and YSYEKL. The trim removed 0 bases at V and 5 bases at J, leaving 3 bases unmatched. The CDR3 loop is CASSQDGQGDQPQHF. CDR3 coding DNA: TGCGCCAGCAGCCAAGATGGACAGGGAGATCAGCCCCAGCATTTT.

This clone appeared a few times. The chain recombines TRBV14 with TRBJ1-2; D ambiguous. The germline V gene encodes CDR1 SGHDN and CDR2 FVKESK. The CDR3 extends over 16 amino acids. V was clipped by 0 bases and J by 4 bases, with 15 bases between them. The CDR3 region is CASSQEGGEILYGYTF. The CDR3 bases are TGTGCCAGCAGCCAAGAAGGCGGGGAAATTCTCTATGGCTACACCTTC.

This clone was seen more than once but under ten times. The junction and the germline gene differ at one end; a read error may be behind it. The rearrangement uses TRBV5-6 and TRBJ1-2; D ambiguous. This CDR3 spans 12 amino acids. Germline V lookup: CDR1 SGHDT, CDR2 YYEEEE. The CDR3 sequence: CASSLGGSIPLF. The CDR3 DNA reads as TGTGCCAGCAGCTTGGGAGGGAGTATACCCCTCTTC. The full variable domain, its missing parts supplied by reference TRBV5-6 and TRBJ1-2, is DAGVTQSPTHLIKTRGQQVTLRCSPKSGHDTVSWYQQALGQGPQFIFQYYEEEERQRGNFPDRFSGHQFPNYSSELNVNALLLGDSALYLCASSLGGSIPLFGSGTRLTVV.

The genes are TRBV6-1 and TRBJ1-1, with 7 bases fitting TRBD1. V was pared by 8 bases and J by 1 base, with 4 bases of the junction left unmatched. The CDR3 length is 13 residues. Germline loops: CDR1 MNHNS, CDR2 SASEGT. DNA of the CDR3: TGTGCCAGCCGACAGGGATCGAACACTGAAGCTTTCTTT. It specifies CASRQGSNTEAFF.

This clone was counted only a few times. V is TRBV5-1 and J is TRBJ2-2; the match to TRBD1 covers 9 bases. V lost 3 bases, J lost 5 bases, and 5 bases stayed unmatched. There are 15 residues in the CDR3. The V gene's germline CDR1 is SGHRS and CDR2 YFSETQ. The CDR3 region is CASSSGQGWTGELFF. The DNA for the CDR3 is TGCGCCAGCAGCTCGGGACAGGGATGGACCGGGGAGCTGTTTTTT.

The V call is TRBV6-5, the J call TRBJ1-2, with 7 bases lining up with TRBD1. CDR1 MNHEY and CDR2 SVGAGI come from the germline V gene. V was pared by 6 bases and J by 8 bases, with 15 bases of the junction left unmatched. CDR3 length equals 15 residues. Written as DNA, the CDR3 is TGTGCCAGCAGGGTGAGGAGGGGGCAGGTCTCCGGCTACACCTTC. As protein: CASRVRRGQVSGYTF.

The rearrangement links TRBV18 to TRBJ1-5, with 7 nucleotides matching TRBD1. CDR1 and CDR2 from the germline V gene are KGHSH and LQKENI. V gave up 2 bases and J gave up 4 bases; unmatched junction bases: 2. The CDR3 sequence is 14 residues long. This CDR3 is CASSPETGNQPQHF. In nucleotides, the CDR3 is TGTGCCAGCTCACCAGAGACAGGGAATCAGCCCCAGCATTTT.

The chain employs TRBV7-9 and TRBJ1-5; 8 nucleotides match TRBD1. The germline V gene has CDR1 SEHNR and CDR2 FQNEAQ (reference sequence). Germline trimming cut 1 base from V and 6 bases from J; bases unmatched to any gene: 11. The CDR3 consists of 17 residues. The CDR3 nucleotides are TGTGCCAGCAGCTTAGATTATGGTGTGACAGGGGCTCAGCCCCAGCATTTT. Protein: CASSLDYGVTGAQPQHF.

The V gene is TRBV27, the J gene TRBJ1-5; 8 bases align to TRBD1. Looked up from germline, CDR1 is MNHEY and CDR2 is SMNVEV (reference sequence). The CDR3 runs to 13 residues. V lost 6 bases, J lost 5 bases, and 3 bases stayed unmatched. The CDR3 DNA reads as TGTGCCAGCAGCCAGGGGGCGCATCAGCCCCAGCATTTT. This codes for CASSQGAHQPQHF.

The genes are TRBV6-5 and TRBJ1-5; D not resolved. The CDR3 runs 15 residues. Trimming removed 0 bases from V and 6 bases from J, with 12 bases in between. CDR1 MNHEY and CDR2 SVGAGI come from the germline V gene. This CDR3 reads CASSYSPLGGQPQHF. The DNA of the CDR3 is TGTGCCAGCAGTTACTCCCCTCTAGGTGGTCAGCCCCAGCATTTT.

This clone was observed a handful of times. The chain recombines TRBV5-1 with TRBJ1-1; TRBD1 aligns across 7 bases. The V gene end was trimmed by 4 bases and the J gene end by 7 bases; junction bases not matched to a gene: 13. Per the germline V gene, CDR1 is SGHRS and CDR2 is YFSETQ. This CDR3 has 15 amino acids. CDR3 sequence: CASSLMSTGIGEAFF. The CDR3, as DNA: TGCGCCAGCAGCCTCATGTCGACAGGGATTGGTGAAGCTTTCTTT. Using reference TRBV5-1 and TRBJ1-1 for the parts outside the CDR3, the full variable domain is KAGVTQTPRYLIKTRGQQVTLSCSPISGHRSVSWYQQTPGQGLQFLFEYFSETQRNKGNFPGRFSGRQFSNSRSEMNVSTLELGDSALYLCASSLMSTGIGEAFFGQGTRLTVV.

The chain carries TRBV5-1 and TRBJ2-5, with a weak D call TRBD1 (5 bases). Germline CDR1 and CDR2: SGHRS and YFSETQ. The CDR3 is made up of 14 amino acids. V lost 3 bases to trimming and J lost 3 bases, with 12 bases between them. CDR3 sequence (DNA): TGCGCCAGCAGCTATATTGACAGTAAAGAGACCCAGTACTTC. Its translation: CASSYIDSKETQYF.

J is TRBJ1-1 and V is TRBV5-1, with unresolved D. V was pared by 2 bases and J by 0 bases, with 5 bases between. The CDR3 length is 13 residues. Germline CDR1 and CDR2: SGHRS and YFSETQ. The CDR3 coding sequence is TGCGCCAGCAGCTTTACGGTGAACACTGAAGCTTTCTTT. Encoded protein: CASSFTVNTEAFF.

The chain employs TRBV5-6 and TRBJ2-3; D perhaps matches TRBD2 (5 bases). Germline V gives CDR1 SGHDT, CDR2 YYEEEE. There are 15 residues in the CDR3. Trimming removed 4 bases from V and 2 bases from J, with 14 bases in between. DNA for the CDR3: TGTGCCAGCAGCCGTCCGGGGAGCTCCACAGATACGCAGTATTTT. It encodes CASSRPGSSTDTQYF.

The chain carries TRBV29-1 and TRBJ1-4; TRBD1 aligns across 9 bases. The CDR3 runs to 14 residues. The V and J ends lost 3 bases and 8 bases, in that order; junction bases with no gene match: 7. From germline, CDR1 is SQVTM and CDR2 ANQGSEA. CDR3 sequence reads: CSVEGGQGREKLFF. DNA of the CDR3: TGCAGCGTTGAGGGGGGACAGGGACGAGAAAAACTGTTTTTT.

The genes are TRBV10-2 and TRBJ1-2; no firm D call. CDR1 and CDR2 from the germline V gene are WSHSY and SAAADI. The V end lost 3 bases, the J end lost 4 bases, and 6 bases lay between the germline ends. The CDR3 totals 12 residues. The CDR3 region is CASSDNGYGYTF. For the CDR3, the DNA is TGCGCCAGCAGTGATAACGGCTATGGCTACACCTTC.

This clone was seen just once. The chain joins TRBV28 to TRBJ1-1, with 9 bases aligning to TRBD1. J lost 6 bases, V lost 6 bases, and 11 bases had no gene match. This CDR3 has 15 amino acids. Germline V lookup: CDR1 MDHEN, CDR2 SYDVKM. DNA for the CDR3: TGTGCCAGCAGGGAGTTGGGACAGGGCCGCTCTGAAGCTTTCTTT. This translates into CASRELGQGRSEAFF.